This T cell receptor (beta chain) comes out of a study of breast tumors, draining lymph nodes, adjacent tissues. TCRdb analysed the multiplex PCR reads with MiXCR anew, one entry per CDR3 protein. The sample records fewer than 150,000 distinct CDR3 sequences, 20% to 25% being singletons. This clonotype has at least ten counts. Samples came from axillary lymph nodes draining the breast cancer. This CDR3 has 14 amino acids. V was pared by 4 bases and J by 5 bases, with 12 bases between. CDR1 is SNHLY, CDR2 FYNNEI, per germline. Sequenced sample: axillary lymph node tissue. The origin of this receptor is a female donor with breast cancer. Some clones in this sample may be carry-over from other donors' samples. This sequence joins TRBV2 and TRBJ2-1; tentatively, D is TRBD2 (5 bases). For the CDR3, the DNA is TGTGCCAGCAGTGGGAAACTAGTAAACAATGAGCAGTTCTTC. Amino acids: CASSGKLVNNEQFF.